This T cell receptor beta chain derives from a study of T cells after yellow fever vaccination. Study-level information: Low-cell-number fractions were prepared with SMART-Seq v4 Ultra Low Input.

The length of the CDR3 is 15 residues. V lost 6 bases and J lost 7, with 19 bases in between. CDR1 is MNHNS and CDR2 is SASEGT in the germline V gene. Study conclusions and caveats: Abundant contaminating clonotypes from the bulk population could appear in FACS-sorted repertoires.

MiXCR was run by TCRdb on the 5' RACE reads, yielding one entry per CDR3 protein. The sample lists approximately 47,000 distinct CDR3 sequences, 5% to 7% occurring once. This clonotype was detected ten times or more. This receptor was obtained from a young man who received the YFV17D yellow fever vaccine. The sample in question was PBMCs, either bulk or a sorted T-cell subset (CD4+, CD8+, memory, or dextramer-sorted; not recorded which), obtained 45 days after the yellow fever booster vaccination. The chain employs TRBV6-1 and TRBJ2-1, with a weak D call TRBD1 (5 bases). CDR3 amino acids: CASSPLWGFRNEQFF. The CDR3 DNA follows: TGTGCCAGCAGCCCCCTCTGGGGCTTTCGTAATGAGCAGTTCTTC.